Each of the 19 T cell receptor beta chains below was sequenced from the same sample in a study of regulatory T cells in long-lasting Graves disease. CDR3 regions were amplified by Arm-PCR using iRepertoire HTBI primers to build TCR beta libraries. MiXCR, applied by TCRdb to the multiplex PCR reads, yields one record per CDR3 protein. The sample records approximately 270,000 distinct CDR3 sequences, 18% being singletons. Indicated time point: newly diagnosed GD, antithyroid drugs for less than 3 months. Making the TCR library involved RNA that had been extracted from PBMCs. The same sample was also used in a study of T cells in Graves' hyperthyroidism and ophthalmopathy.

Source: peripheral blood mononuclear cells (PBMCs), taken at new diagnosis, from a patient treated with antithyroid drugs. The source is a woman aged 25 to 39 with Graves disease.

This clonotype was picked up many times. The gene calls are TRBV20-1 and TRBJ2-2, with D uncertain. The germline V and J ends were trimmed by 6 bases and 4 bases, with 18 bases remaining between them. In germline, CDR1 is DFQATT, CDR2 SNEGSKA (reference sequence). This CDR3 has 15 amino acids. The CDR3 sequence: CSAHTPGRGTGELFF. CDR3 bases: TGCAGTGCCCACACCCCTGGGCGCGGCACCGGGGAGCTGTTTTTT.

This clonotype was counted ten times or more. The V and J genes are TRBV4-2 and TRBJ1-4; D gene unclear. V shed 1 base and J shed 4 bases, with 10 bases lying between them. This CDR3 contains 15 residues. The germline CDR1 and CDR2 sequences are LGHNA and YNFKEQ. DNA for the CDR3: TGTGCCAGCAGCCAAGCGCACAGCGGTAATGAAAAACTGTTTTTT. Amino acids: CASSQAHSGNEKLFF.

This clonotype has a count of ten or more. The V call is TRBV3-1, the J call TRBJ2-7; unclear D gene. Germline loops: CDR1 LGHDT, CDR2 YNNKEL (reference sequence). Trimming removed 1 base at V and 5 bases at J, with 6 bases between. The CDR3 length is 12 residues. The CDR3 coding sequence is TGTGCCAGCAGCCAAGTGGGTCACGAGCAGTACTTC. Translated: CASSQVGHEQYF.

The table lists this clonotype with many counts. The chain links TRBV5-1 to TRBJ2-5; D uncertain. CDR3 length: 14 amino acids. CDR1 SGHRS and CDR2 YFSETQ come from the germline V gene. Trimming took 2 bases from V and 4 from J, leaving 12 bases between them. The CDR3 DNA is TGCGCCAGCAGCTTCCAGGACCTAGTAGAGACCCAGTACTTC. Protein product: CASSFQDLVETQYF.

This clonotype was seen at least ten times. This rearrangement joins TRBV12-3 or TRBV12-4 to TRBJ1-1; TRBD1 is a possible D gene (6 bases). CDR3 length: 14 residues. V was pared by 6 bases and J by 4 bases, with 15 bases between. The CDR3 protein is CASSWTEASTEAFF. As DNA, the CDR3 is TGTGCCAGCAGCTGGACAGAAGCGAGCACTGAAGCTTTCTTT.

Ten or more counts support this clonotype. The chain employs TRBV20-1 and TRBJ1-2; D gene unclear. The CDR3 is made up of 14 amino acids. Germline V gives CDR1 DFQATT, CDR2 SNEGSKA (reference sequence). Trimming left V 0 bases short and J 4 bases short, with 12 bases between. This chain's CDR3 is CSARDTSIFYGYTF. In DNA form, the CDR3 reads TGCAGTGCTAGAGACACCTCAATCTTCTATGGCTACACCTTC.

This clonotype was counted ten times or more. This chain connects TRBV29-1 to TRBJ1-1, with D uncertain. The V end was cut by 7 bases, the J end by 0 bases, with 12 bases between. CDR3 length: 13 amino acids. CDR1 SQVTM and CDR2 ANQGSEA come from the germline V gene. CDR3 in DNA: TGCAGCGCAGGACGGAACATGAACACTGAAGCTTTCTTT. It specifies CSAGRNMNTEAFF. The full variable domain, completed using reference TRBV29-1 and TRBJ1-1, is SAVISQKPSRDICQRGTSLTIQCQVDSQVTMMFWYRQQPGQSLTLIATANQGSEATYESGFVIDKFPISRPNLTFSTLTVSNMSPEDSSIYLCSAGRNMNTEAFFGQGTRLTVV.

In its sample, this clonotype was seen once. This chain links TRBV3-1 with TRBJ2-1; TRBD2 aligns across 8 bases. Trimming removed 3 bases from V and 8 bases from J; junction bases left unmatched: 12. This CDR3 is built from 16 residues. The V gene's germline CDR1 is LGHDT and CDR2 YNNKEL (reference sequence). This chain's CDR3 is CASSQTGTRIYDEQFF. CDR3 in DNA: TGTGCCAGCAGCCAGACCGGGACTAGAATATATGATGAGCAGTTCTTC.

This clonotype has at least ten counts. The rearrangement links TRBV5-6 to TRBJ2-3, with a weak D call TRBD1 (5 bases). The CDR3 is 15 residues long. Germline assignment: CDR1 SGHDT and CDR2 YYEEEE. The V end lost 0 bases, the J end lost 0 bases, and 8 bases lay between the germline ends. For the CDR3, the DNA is TGTGCCAGCAGCTTGGCCTGGGGCAGCACAGATACGCAGTATTTT. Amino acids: CASSLAWGSTDTQYF.

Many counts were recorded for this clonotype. CDR3 sequence: CASSLFPGQGTYGYTF. Written as DNA, the CDR3 is TGCGCCAGCAGCTTATTTCCGGGACAGGGAACCTATGGCTACACCTTC. The J gene is TRBJ1-2, the V gene TRBV5-1; 9 nucleotides align to TRBD1. Germline V gene sequence: CDR1 SGHRS, CDR2 YFSETQ. The CDR3 extends over 16 amino acids. The J segment lost 4 bases and the V segment lost 2 bases, leaving 9 bases of the junction unmatched.

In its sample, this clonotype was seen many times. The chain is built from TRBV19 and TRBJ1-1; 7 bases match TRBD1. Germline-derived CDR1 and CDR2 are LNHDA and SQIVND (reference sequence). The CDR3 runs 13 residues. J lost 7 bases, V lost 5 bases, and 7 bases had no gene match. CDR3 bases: TGTGCCAGTAGTCCCTTGACAGGGTTTGAAGCTTTCTTT. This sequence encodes CASSPLTGFEAFF.

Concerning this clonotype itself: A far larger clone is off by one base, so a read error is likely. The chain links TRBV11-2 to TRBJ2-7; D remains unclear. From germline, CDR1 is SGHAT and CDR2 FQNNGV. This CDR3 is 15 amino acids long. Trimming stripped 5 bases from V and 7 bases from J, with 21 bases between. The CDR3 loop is CASSPASTSYNEQYF. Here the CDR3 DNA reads TGTGCCAGCAGCCCCGCTAGTACCTCCTACAATGAGCAGTACTTC.

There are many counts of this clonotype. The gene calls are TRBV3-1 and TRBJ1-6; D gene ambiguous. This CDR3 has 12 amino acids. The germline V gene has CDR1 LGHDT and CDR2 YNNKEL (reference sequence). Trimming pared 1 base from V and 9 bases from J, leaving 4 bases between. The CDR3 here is CASSQAGSPLHF. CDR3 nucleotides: TGTGCCAGCAGCCAAGCCGGTTCACCCCTCCACTTT.

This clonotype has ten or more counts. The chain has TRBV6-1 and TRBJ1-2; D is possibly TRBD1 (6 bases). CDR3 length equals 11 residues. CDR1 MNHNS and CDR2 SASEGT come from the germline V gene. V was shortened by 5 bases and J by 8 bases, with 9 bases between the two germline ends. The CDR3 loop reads CASSRGQGYTF. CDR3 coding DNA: TGTGCCAGCAGTCGCGGACAGGGCTACACCTTC.

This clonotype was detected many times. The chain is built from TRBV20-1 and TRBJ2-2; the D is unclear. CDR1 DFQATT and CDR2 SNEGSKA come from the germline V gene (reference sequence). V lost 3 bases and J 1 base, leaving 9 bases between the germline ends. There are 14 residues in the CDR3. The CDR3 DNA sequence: TGCAGTGCTAGGGAGTGGGAGAACACCGGGGAGCTGTTTTTT. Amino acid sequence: CSAREWENTGELFF.

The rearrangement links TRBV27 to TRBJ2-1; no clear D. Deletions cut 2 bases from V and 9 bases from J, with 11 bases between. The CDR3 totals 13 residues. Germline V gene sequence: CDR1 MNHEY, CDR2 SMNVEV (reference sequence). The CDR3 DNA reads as TGTGCCAGCAGTTTAGTAGGTGACTTTGAGCAGTTCTTC. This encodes CASSLVGDFEQFF.

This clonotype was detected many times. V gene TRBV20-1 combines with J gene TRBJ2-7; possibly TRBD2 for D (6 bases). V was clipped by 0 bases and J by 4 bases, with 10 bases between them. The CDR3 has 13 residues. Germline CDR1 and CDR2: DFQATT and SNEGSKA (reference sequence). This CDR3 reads CSARDPGGYEQYF. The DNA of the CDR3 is TGCAGTGCTAGAGATCCCGGGGGATACGAGCAGTACTTC.

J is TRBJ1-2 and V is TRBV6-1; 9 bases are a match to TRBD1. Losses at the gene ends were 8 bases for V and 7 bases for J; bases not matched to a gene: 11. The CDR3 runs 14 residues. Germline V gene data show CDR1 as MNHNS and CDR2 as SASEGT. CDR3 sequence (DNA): TGTGCCAGCTCGGATGGGACAGGGATCACTGGCTACACCTTC. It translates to CASSDGTGITGYTF.

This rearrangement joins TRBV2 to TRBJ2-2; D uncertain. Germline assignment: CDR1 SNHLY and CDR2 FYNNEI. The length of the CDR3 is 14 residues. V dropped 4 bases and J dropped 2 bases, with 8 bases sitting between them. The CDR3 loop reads CASSVYPNTGELFF. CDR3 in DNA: TGTGCCAGCAGTGTTTACCCCAACACCGGGGAGCTGTTTTTT.